This T cell receptor (beta chain) was retrieved from a study of PD-1 blockade in classical Hodgkin lymphoma. General observations from the study: Excluded were patients who started nivolumab under 1 year after ASCT, a group that had lower diversity. Significantly greater TCR diversity emerged by C4D1 in CD4+ cells but not CD8+ cells.

Time point meaning: cycle 4 day 1 (C4D1), after 6 weeks of nivolumab. Every patient experienced relapse after autologous stem cell transplantation, and brentuximab vedotin exposure varied. Magnetic negative selection served to purify CD4+ T cells out of PBMCs that had been thawed. Produced via immunoSEQ multiplex PCR; TCRdb's table is partial and in-frame only. The sample yields about 25,000 clones, around 85% seen once. As to this clone: What it binds is not known.

This CDR3 has 12 amino acids. The V and J ends lost 2 bases and 4 bases respectively, with 4 bases between them. CDR1 and CDR2 (germline): MNHNS, SASEGT. This TCR came from a human donor with classical Hodgkin lymphoma. The chain combines TRBV6-1 with TRBJ2-3; D unresolved. The specimen was CD4+ T cells from blood, collected before the fourth cycle of nivolumab. Here the CDR3 DNA reads TGTGCCAGCAGTGAAACTGCAGATACGCAGTATTTT. It translates to CASSETADTQYF.